This T cell receptor (beta chain) is drawn from a study of T-cell memory formation after mild COVID-19. Only a few counts were recorded for this clonotype. The CDR3 runs to 14 residues. Germline loops: CDR1 MNHEY, CDR2 SVGEGT. Losses at the gene ends were 6 bases for V and 4 bases for J; bases not matched to a gene: 6. TCRdb analysed the 5' RACE reads with MiXCR anew, one entry per CDR3 protein. The sample includes around 320,000 distinct CDR3 sequences, approximately 15% of them seen just once. The receptor was isolated from a young man who had mild COVID-19 (a few samples of this study predate the infection). Cell type and time point are not known. The sample comprised PBMCs or a T cell subset sorted from them (not recorded which). The chain joins TRBV6-2 or TRBV6-3 to TRBJ1-1; 9 nucleotides line up with TRBD1. The CDR3 DNA reads TGTGCCAGCAGGGACAGGGGAGGTTTCACTGAAGCTTTCTTT. Translating gives CASRDRGGFTEAFF.